This TCR beta chain came from a study of cytomegalovirus exposure and HLA in healthy donors. Study background: An earlier analysis found roughly 110 million unique TCR beta sequences from 150 million to 200 million T cells.

Trimming stripped 5 bases from V and 4 bases from J, with 8 bases between. The germline V gene encodes CDR1 MDHEN and CDR2 SYDVKM. The CDR3 runs 12 residues. The PCR had 60 Vbeta and 13 Jbeta primers. Using immunoSEQ multiplex PCR, the repertoire was profiled, and TCRdb retains in-frame clones only, with some absent. This repertoire shows roughly 150,000 clones, roughly 77% found once; its top ten account for approximately 11%. This clone occurred once. Other DNA sequences in the sample encode the same CDR3. The source material was PBMCs. This sequence was found in a man aged 18 to 30 in good health and CMV-seropositive. The chain uses TRBV28 and TRBJ1-2; D gene unclear. Here the CDR3 reads CASSPGFYGYTF. CDR3 in DNA: TGTGCCAGCAGTCCAGGCTTCTATGGCTACACCTTC.